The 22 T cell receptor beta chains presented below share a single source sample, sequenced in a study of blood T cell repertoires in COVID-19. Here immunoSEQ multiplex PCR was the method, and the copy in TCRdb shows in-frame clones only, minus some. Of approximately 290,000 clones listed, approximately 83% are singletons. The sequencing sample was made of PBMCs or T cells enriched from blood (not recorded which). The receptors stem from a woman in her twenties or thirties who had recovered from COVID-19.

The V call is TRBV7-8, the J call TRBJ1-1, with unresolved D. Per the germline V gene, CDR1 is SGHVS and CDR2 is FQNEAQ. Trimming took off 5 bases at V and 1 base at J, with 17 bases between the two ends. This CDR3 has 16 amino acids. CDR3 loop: CASSPYVLSANTEAFF. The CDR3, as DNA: TGTGCCAGCAGCCCCTACGTTTTATCTGCGAACACTGAAGCTTTCTTT. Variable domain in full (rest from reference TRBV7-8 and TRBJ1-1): GAGVSQSPRYKVAKRGQDVALRCDPISGHVSLFWYQQALGQGPEFLTYFQNEAQLDKSGLPSDRFFAERPEGSVSTLKIQRTQQEDSAVYLCASSPYVLSANTEAFFGQGTRLTVV.

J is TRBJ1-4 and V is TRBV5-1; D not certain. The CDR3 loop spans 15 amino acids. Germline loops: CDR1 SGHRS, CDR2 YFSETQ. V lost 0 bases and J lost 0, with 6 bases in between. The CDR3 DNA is TGCGCCAGCAGCTTGGCCGGGGCAACTAATGAAAAACTGTTTTTT. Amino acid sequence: CASSLAGATNEKLFF.

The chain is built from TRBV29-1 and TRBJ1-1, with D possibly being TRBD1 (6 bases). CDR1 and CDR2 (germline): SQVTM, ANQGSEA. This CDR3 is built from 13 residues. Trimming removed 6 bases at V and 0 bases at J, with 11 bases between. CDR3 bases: TGCAGCGTGTCACAGGGACTGAACACTGAAGCTTTCTTT. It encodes CSVSQGLNTEAFF.

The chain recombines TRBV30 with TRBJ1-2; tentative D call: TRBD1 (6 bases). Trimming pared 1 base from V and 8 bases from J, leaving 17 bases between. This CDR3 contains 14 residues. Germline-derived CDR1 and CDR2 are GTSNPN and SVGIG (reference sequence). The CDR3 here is CAWSADSTARGYTF. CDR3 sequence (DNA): TGTGCCTGGAGTGCGGACAGTACAGCAAGAGGCTACACCTTC.

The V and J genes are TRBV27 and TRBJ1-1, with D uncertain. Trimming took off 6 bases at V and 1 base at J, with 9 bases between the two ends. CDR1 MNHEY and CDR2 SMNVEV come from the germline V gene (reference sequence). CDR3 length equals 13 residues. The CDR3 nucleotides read TGTGCCAGCAGGAACACAGCGAACACTGAAGCTTTCTTT. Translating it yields CASRNTANTEAFF.

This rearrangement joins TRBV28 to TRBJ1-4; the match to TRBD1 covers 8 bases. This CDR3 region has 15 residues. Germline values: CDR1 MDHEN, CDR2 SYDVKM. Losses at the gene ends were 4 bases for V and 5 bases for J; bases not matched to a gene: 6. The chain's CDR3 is CASSYYRGGNEKLFF. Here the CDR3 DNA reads TGTGCCAGCAGTTATTACAGGGGGGGGAATGAAAAACTGTTTTTT.

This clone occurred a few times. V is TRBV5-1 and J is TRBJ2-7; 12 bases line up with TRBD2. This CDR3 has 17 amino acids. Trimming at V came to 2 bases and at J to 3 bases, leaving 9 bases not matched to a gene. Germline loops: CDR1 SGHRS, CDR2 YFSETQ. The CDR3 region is CASSFASGRAGVYEQYF. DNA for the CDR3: TGCGCCAGCAGCTTTGCTAGCGGGAGGGCCGGAGTCTACGAGCAGTACTTC.

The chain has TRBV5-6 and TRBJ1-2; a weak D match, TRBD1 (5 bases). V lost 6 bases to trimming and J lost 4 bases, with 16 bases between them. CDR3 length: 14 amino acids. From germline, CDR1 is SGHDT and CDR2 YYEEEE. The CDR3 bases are TGTGCCAGCAAACGGGGGTTACAAAGCTATGGCTACACCTTC. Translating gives CASKRGLQSYGYTF. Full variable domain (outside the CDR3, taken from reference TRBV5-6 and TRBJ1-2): DAGVTQSPTHLIKTRGQQVTLRCSPKSGHDTVSWYQQALGQGPQFIFQYYEEEERQRGNFPDRFSGHQFPNYSSELNVNALLLGDSALYLCASKRGLQSYGYTFGSGTRLTVV.

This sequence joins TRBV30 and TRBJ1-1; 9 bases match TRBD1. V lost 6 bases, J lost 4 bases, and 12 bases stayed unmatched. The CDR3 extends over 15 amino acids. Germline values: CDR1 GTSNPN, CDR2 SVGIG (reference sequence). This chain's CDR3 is CACDPPGTGITEAFF. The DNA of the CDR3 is TGTGCCTGCGACCCGCCCGGGACAGGGATCACTGAAGCTTTCTTT.

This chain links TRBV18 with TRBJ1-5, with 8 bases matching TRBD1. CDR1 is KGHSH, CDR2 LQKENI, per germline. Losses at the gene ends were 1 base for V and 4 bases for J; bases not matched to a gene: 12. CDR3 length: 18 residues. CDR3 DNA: TGTGCCAGCTCACCACTCTCTTTAGGGACAGGTTCGAATCAGCCCCAGCATTTT. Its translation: CASSPLSLGTGSNQPQHF. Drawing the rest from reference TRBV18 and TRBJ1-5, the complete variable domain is NAGVMQNPRHLVRRRGQEARLRCSPMKGHSHVYWYRQLPEEGLKFMVYLQKENIIDESGMPKERFSAEFPKEGPSILRIQQVVRGDSAAYFCASSPLSLGTGSNQPQHFGDGTRLSIL.

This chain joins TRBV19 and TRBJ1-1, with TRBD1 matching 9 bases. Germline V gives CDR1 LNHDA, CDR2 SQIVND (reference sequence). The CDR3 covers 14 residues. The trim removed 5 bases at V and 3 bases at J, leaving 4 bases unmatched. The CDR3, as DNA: TGTGCCAGTAGTTTGGGACAGGGTCACACTGAAGCTTTCTTT. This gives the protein CASSLGQGHTEAFF.

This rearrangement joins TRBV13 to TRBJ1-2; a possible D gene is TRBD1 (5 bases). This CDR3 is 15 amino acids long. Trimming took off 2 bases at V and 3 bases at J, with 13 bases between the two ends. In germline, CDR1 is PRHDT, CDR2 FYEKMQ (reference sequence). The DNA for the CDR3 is TGTGCCAGCAGCTTAAGGCCCCAGGGATACTATGGCTACACCTTC. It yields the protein CASSLRPQGYYGYTF.

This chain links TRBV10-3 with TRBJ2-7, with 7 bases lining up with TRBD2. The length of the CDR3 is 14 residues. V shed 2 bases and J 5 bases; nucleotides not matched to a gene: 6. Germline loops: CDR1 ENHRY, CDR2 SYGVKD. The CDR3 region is CAISEAGGGDEQYF. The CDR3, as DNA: TGTGCCATCAGTGAGGCAGGCGGGGGAGACGAGCAGTACTTC.

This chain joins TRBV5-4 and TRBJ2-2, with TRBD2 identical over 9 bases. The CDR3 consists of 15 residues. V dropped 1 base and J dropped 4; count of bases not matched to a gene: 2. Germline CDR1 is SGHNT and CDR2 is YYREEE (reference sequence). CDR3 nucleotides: TGTGCCAGCAGCTTGTTAGCGGGGGTCACCGGGGAGCTGTTTTTT. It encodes CASSLLAGVTGELFF.

This CDR3 reads CASSDGTVQPQHF. DNA of the CDR3: TGTGCCAGCAGCGACGGGACAGTTCAGCCCCAGCATTTT. The genes are TRBV5-6 and TRBJ1-5; 7 nucleotides agree with TRBD1. CDR1 SGHDT and CDR2 YYEEEE come from the germline V gene. With 4 bases clipped from V and 6 bases from J, the junction kept 4 bases outside the gene matches. The CDR3 runs to 13 residues.

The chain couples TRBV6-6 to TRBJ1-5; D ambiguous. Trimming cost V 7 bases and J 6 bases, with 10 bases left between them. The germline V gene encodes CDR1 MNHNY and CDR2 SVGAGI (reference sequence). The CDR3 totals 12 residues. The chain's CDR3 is CASTPVGQPQHF. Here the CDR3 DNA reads TGTGCCAGCACCCCCGTCGGTCAGCCCCAGCATTTT.

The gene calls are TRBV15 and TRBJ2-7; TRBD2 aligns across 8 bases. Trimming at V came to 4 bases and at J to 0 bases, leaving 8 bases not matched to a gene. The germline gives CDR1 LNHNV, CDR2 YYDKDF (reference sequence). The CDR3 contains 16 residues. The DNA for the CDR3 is TGTGCCACCAGCATCGGGGGGGGATTAAGCTCCTACGAGCAGTACTTC. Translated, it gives CATSIGGGLSSYEQYF.

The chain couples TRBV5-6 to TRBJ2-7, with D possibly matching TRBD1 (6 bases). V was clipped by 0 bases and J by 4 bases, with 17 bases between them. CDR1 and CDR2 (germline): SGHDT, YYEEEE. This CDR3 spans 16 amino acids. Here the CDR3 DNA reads TGTGCCAGCAGCTTGGCCGCCAGGGGCGAATTTTACGAGCAGTACTTC. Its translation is CASSLAARGEFYEQYF.

CDR3 coding DNA: TGCAGCGTGGGAACCGGACAGGCTAACTATGGCTACACCTTC. Translation: CSVGTGQANYGYTF. The chain uses TRBV29-1 and TRBJ1-2; 7 bases agree with TRBD1. V was pared by 6 bases and J by 0 bases, with 7 bases of the junction left unmatched. Germline V gene lookup returns CDR1 SQVTM and CDR2 ANQGSEA. The CDR3 contains 14 residues.

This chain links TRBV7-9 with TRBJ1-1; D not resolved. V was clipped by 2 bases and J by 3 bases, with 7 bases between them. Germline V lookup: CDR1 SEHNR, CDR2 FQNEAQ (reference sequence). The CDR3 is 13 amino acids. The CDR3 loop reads CASSLSSDTEAFF. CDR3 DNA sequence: TGTGCCAGCAGCTTAAGTTCAGACACTGAAGCTTTCTTT. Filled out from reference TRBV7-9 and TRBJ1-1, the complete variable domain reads DTGVSQNPRHKITKRGQNVTFRCDPISEHNRLYWYRQTLGQGPEFLTYFQNEAQLEKSRLLSDRFSAERPKGSFSTLEIQRTEQGDSAMYLCASSLSSDTEAFFGQGTRLTVV.

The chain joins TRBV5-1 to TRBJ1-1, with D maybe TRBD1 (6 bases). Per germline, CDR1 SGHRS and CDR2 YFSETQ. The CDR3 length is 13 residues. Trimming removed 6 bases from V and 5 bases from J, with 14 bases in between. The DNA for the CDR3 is TGCGCCAGCAAAGGCTTACAGGGTACTGAAGCTTTCTTT. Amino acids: CASKGLQGTEAFF.

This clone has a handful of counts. This chain's CDR3 is CASSYDNMNTEAFF. Here the CDR3 DNA reads TGTGCCAGCAGTTATGACAACATGAACACTGAAGCTTTCTTT. V is TRBV6-2 or TRBV6-3 and J is TRBJ1-1, with D hard to call. The CDR3 is made up of 14 amino acids. Germline V gives CDR1 MNHEY, CDR2 SVGEGT. Trimming left V 3 bases short and J 0 bases short, with 8 bases between.